The entry below describes one T cell receptor (beta chain). Study processing details: Quantification of nucleated cells was approximated via reference gene primer amplification. The data were produced by immunoSEQ multiplex PCR, yet TCRdb's version contains in-frame clones alone and is incomplete. From that table come the V and J calls and clone size; the DNA was used to work out D and trimming. The profile shows around 340,000 clones, around 90% of them singletons. Enrolled during active infection, Seattle patients were then followed longitudinally. The CDR3 runs to 15 residues. Trimming shortened V by 5 bases and J by 1 base, and 14 bases separated the two germline ends. The germline gives CDR1 MNHEY, CDR2 SVGAGI. The data were taken from a study of blood T cell repertoires in COVID-19. Study information: Some COVID-19 samples were acute and others convalescent; all came from the United States, Italy and Spain. In each case, the material was cDNA or gDNA derived from T cells, B-cell-depleted T cells, or PBMCs.

Sequenced sample: peripheral blood. This clonotype was obtained from a woman aged 55-69 years with COVID-19, enrolled during active disease. V gene TRBV6-5 combines with J gene TRBJ1-1, with D perhaps TRBD1 (6 bases). This CDR3 is CASSPGQSPNTEAFF. The CDR3 DNA is TGTGCCAGCAGTCCCGGACAGAGCCCGAACACTGAAGCTTTCTTT.